This TCR beta chain was sequenced for a study of cytomegalovirus exposure and HLA in healthy donors. Study results and limitations: Earlier analysis yielded a pattern in which most TCR beta V segments were productive about 87% or about 30% of the time.

In germline, CDR1 is MGHRA, CDR2 YSYEKL. This CDR3 has 15 residues. V shed 1 base and J shed 7 bases, with 16 bases lying between them. PCR employed 60 Vbeta and 13 Jbeta primers. Clones were sequenced by immunoSEQ multiplex PCR, and TCRdb holds only the in-frame ones, with some missing. This sample yields approximately 150,000 clones, of which under 85% are seen a single time; 2% to 2.5% belongs to the top ten. A few counts support this clone. Its antigen remains unknown. The sequencing input was PBMCs. The receptor was derived from a human donor in good health. The chain recombines TRBV4-1 with TRBJ1-1; D uncertain. The CDR3 coding sequence is TGCGCCAGCAGCCAAGTTGTGCCTAGGAGCTATGAAGCTTTCTTT. Encoded protein: CASSQVVPRSYEAFF.